This entry features one T cell receptor beta chain sequence. The sample holds one count of this clone. Its specific antigen is unknown. No base-level quality is on record; no much larger clone is a single base apart. The immunoSEQ Assay, a bias-controlled multiplex PCR, was used to amplify TCRbeta CDR3 regions from genomic DNA. As for the authors' bioinformatics: The number of nucleated cells in each sample was estimated from the amplification of reference gene primers within the assay. To quantify the absolute abundance of each unique TCRbeta CDR3 rearrangement, sequence reads were collapsed and filtered. For each sample, productive Simpson clonality was calculated by taking the square root of Simpson's diversity index across productive rearrangements. In its TCRdb copy, this immuneACCESS table keeps in-frame sequences only and misses some clones. Where compared with another copy, unresolved V genes explain less than half of these, and the others have no known cause. The D gene and trimming were derived from the DNA, and the V and J assignments and clone size from that table. In all, the sample holds over 55,000 clones, and 65% to 85% of those were seen once. The ten largest account for roughly a tenth of the sample.

The data stem from a study of blood T cell repertoires in COVID-19 (TCRdb year 2020). As for the study more broadly: Samples from collaborators originated in the United States, Italy and Spain and spanned both the acute and convalescent phases of COVID-19. Nearly every sample came with metadata listing a de-identified subject ID, COVID-19 status, age in years and sex. HLA class I and class II types, where available, came from metadata supplied by the sample provider rather than from assay-based typing. A freely available public database, intended as a resource for researchers studying the immune response to SARS-CoV-2, is where the repertoires were released. Subjects who had been exposed to COVID-19, were actively infected with it, or had recovered from it provided the deeply sampled blood TCRbeta repertoires that made up the dataset. The material from the prospective study consisted of cDNA or gDNA derived from T cells, B-cell-depleted T cells, or PBMCs. The samples were drawn from the first 160 participants of the ongoing ImmuneRACE study and from 1,254 subjects provided by 6 global collaborators. What the work shows at the level of the full study, not this receptor alone: The amount of clinical and demographic metadata varied by source and participant and was provided uncurated.

The CDR3 has 13 amino acids, counting the end cysteine and phenylalanine. Left in the record is the CDR3 DNA by itself, 39 bases read in frame from the first base. The germline V gene encodes CDR1 KGHSH and CDR2 LQKENI. The germline ends are 5 bases apart after V is trimmed by 4 bases and J by 0 bases. At one collaborating source in Seattle, patients were enrolled during active infection and were followed longitudinally through the course of disease. Each collaborating institution followed its own protocols to collect whole blood in K2EDTA tubes. For TCRbeta analysis, collaborator samples were shipped as frozen whole blood, as isolated PBMCs, or as DNA extracted from either sample type.

This receptor chain uses TRBV18 and TRBJ2-3; no confident D gene assignment can be made. The receptor was derived from a man older than 75 with COVID-19, enrolled during active disease. The source material was peripheral blood. The DNA sequence is TGTGCCAGCTCACGGGCAAGCACAGATACGCAGTATTTT. This codes for CASSRASTDTQYF.